This T cell receptor (beta chain) was captured in a study of T cells in Graves' hyperthyroidism and ophthalmopathy. This clonotype came up a few times. CDR1 is DFQATT and CDR2 is SNEGSKA in the germline V gene (reference sequence). V lost 6 bases to trimming and J lost 5 bases; unmatched junction nucleotides: 11. CDR3 size: 14 residues. Regions amplified from RNA transcripts were the TCR beta CDR3 regions. TCR CDR3 regions were first amplified by RT-PCR with HTBI primers. TCRdb redid the calling of the multiplex PCR reads with MiXCR, one entry per CDR3 protein. Of more than 550,000 distinct CDR3 sequences in the sample, around 16% were seen once.

This chain uses TRBV20-1 with TRBJ1-1, with 8 positions matching TRBD1. The sequenced sample was blood. This TCR came from a man aged 50 to 59 with Graves' hyperthyroidism. The CDR3 DNA reads as TGCAGTGCGAGACAGACAGGGGAAGGGACTGAAGCTTTCTTT. It encodes CSARQTGEGTEAFF.